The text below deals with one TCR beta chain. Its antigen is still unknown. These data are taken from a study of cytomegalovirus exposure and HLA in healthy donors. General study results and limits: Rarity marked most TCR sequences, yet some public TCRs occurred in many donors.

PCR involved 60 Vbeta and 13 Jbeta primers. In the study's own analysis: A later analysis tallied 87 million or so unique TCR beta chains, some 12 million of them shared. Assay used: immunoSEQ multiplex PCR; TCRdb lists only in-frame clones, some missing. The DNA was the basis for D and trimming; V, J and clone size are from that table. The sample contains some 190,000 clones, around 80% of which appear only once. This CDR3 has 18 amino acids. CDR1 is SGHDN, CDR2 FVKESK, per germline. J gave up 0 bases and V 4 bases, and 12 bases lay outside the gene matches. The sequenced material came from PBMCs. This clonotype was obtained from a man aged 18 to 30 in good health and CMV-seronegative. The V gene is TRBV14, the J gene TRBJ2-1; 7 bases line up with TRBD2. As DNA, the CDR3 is TGTGCCAGCAGCCTATCGTATGGACTAGGGGCCTCCTACAATGAGCAGTTCTTC. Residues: CASSLSYGLGASYNEQFF.